Listed below are T cell receptor beta chains from one sample, sequenced in a study of Ad26.COV2.S vaccination and SARS-CoV-2 variants. Clones were read by immunoSEQ multiplex PCR, and TCRdb kept only the in-frame ones, dropping some. The sample shows roughly 420,000 clones, roughly 87% of them seen only once. Sample: peripheral blood, taken in a trial of Ad26.COV2.S vaccine versus placebo. The source of these receptors is a person between 18 and 65 years old who received the Ad26.COV2.S COVID-19 vaccine or a placebo. Each CDR3 is given with its conserved first and last residue. Fields, in order: clone size, D gene, J gene, V gene, CDR3 DNA, CDR3 protein. A D gene is named only where the DNA matches it firmly. Size values are once, few and many counts, or a class for expanded clones, and some rows have none.

>NA|TRBD1|TRBJ2-5|TRBV7-9
TGTGCCAGCAGCCCTCTGACAGGGTTGGCGGAGACCCAGTACTTC
CASSPLTGLAETQYF
>NA|NA|TRBJ2-3|TRBV27
TGTGCCAGCAGTTTATCCGGCGGGGGCGTGTATGGTACGCAGTATTTT
CASSLSGGGVYGTQYF
>NA|TRBD2|TRBJ2-1|TRBV15
TGTGCCACCAGCAGAGATATTAGCGGGAGCGTTTACAATGAGCAGTTCTTC
CATSRDISGSVYNEQFF
>few|NA|TRBJ2-6|TRBV6-6
TGTGCCAGCAGTTACTCGATGGGGCCCGGGGCCAACGTCCTGACTTTC
CASSYSMGPGANVLTF
>NA|TRBD2|TRBJ2-1|TRBV19
TGTGCCAGTAGTGCTTCGGATGGGGGGGTTTACAATGAGCAGTTCTTC
CASSASDGGVYNEQFF
>NA|TRBD1|TRBJ1-2|TRBV9
TGTGCCAGCAGCTTACAGGCAGGGGGTGGCTACACCTTC
CASSLQAGGGYTF
>few|TRBD2|TRBJ2-1|TRBV29-1
TGCAGCGTTAGACAGCGGGAGGGCCCAGAAAATGAGCAGTTCTTC
CSVRQREGPENEQFF
>NA|TRBD1|TRBJ1-2|TRBV9
TGTGCCAGCAGCACATCCGGGACAGCGAGCTATGGCTACACCTTC
CASSTSGTASYGYTF
>NA|NA|TRBJ2-1|TRBV2
TGTGCCAGCAGTGAAGTAGATTTCGGACATACTACCTACAATGAGCAGTTCTTC
CASSEVDFGHTTYNEQFF
>NA|NA|TRBJ2-4|TRBV14
TGTGCCAGCAGCCATGGGCTGTTCGAGGTGGGGAAAAACATTCAGTACTTC
CASSHGLFEVGKNIQYF
>NA|NA|TRBJ2-4|TRBV7-3
TGTGCCAGCAGCTTCTCAAATGGGTGGGGGAACATTCAGTACTTC
CASSFSNGWGNIQYF
>NA|NA|TRBJ1-6|TRBV3-1/TRBV3-2
TGTGCCAGCAGCCTCCGACGAATTAATTCACCCCTCCACTTT
CASSLRRINSPLHF
>NA|NA|TRBJ2-2|TRBV24-1
TGTGCCACCAGTGATTCGTGGGGGATGAACGGGGAGCTGTTTTTT
CATSDSWGMNGELFF
>NA|NA|TRBJ2-3|TRBV18
TGTGCCAGCTCACCACCCTCCGGAGATACGCAGTATTTT
CASSPPSGDTQYF
>few|NA|TRBJ1-1|TRBV11-3
TGTGCCAGCAACGCGAATCGGGGTGAAGCTTTCTTT
CASNANRGEAFF
>NA|TRBD1|TRBJ2-7|TRBV18
TGTGCCAGCTCACCAGCCAGGGGGCGCGTCCACGAGCAGTACTTC
CASSPARGRVHEQYF
>NA|NA|TRBJ1-2|TRBV7-2
TGTGCCAGCAGCTTAGGGGGCGGGAACTATGGCTACACCTTC
CASSLGGGNYGYTF
>NA|NA|TRBJ2-5|TRBV28
TGTGCCAGCGTAGGGGCCAACCAAGAGACCCAGTACTTC
CASVGANQETQYF
>NA|NA|TRBJ2-1|TRBV7-6
TGTGCCAGCAGCTTAAGGCGTAGGGCGGGGGCCACGAGTGAGCAGTTCTTC
CASSLRRRAGATSEQFF
>NA|NA|TRBJ1-2|TRBV13
TGTGCCAGCAGCCACCTCCCCTCAGGCCTCGGCGGGTACACCTTC
CASSHLPSGLGGYTF
>NA|NA|TRBJ1-2|TRBV7-2
TGTGCCAGCAGCTTTCGGCAGATCTATGGCTACACCTTC
CASSFRQIYGYTF
>NA|NA|TRBJ1-6|TRBV11-2
TGTGCCAGCAGCTCTTCAACTCCGAATTCACCCCTCCACTTT
CASSSSTPNSPLHF
>NA|NA|TRBJ2-1|TRBV11-2
TGTGCCAGCAGCCACAAGGCGCAGTTCTTC
CASSHKAQFF
>NA|TRBD1|TRBJ2-2|TRBV11-1
TGTGCCAGCAGACAAAGACAGGGATCGAGGGAGCTGTTTTTT
CASRQRQGSRELFF
>NA|TRBD1|TRBJ1-5|TRBV28
TGTGCCAGCAGGGGGACAGGAACCGGCTCCGGGTGGCCCCAGCATTTT
CASRGTGTGSGWPQHF
>NA|NA|TRBJ1-2|TRBV7-2
TGTGCCAGCAGCCCAGGCCGGGGCGCCGGCTATGGCTACACCTTC
CASSPGRGAGYGYTF
>NA|TRBD1|TRBJ2-7|TRBV28
TGTGCCAGCAGTTTATTGGGGACAGGGGCTTGGGAGCAGTACTTC
CASSLLGTGAWEQYF
>NA|NA|TRBJ1-2|TRBV2
TGTGCCAGCAGTGAATTAATGGTTGGCTACACCTTC
CASSELMVGYTF
>NA|NA|TRBJ1-1|TRBV7-2
TGTGCCAGCAGCTTGGTCGAAAAGACTGAAGCTTTCTTT
CASSLVEKTEAFF
>few|TRBD1|TRBJ1-6|TRBV10-1
TGCGCCAGCAGGTACAGGGGGCTGGTAAATTCACCCCTCCACTTT
CASRYRGLVNSPLHF
>NA|TRBD1|TRBJ1-2|TRBV4-3
TGCGCCAGCAGCCTTCAGGGGGCAGGTTACACCTTC
CASSLQGAGYTF
>NA|NA|TRBJ1-2|TRBV5-1
TGCGCCAGCAGCTTAATAGACAGCACCTATGGCTACACCTTC
CASSLIDSTYGYTF
>NA|NA|TRBJ2-5|TRBV5-1
TGCGCCAGCAGCTTGAATACAGGGTACCAAGAGACCCAGTACTTC
CASSLNTGYQETQYF
>NA|TRBD1|TRBJ1-6|TRBV5-4
TGTGCCAGCAGCCCGGGGACAGGAGGGTGGAATTCACCCCTCCACTTT
CASSPGTGGWNSPLHF
>NA|NA|TRBJ2-7|TRBV30
TGTGCCTGGAACGACGGGTTCTACGAGCAGTACTTC
CAWNDGFYEQYF
>NA|NA|TRBJ1-2|TRBV23-1
TGCGCCAGCAGTCAAGGGGACTACTATGGCTACACCTTC
CASSQGDYYGYTF
>NA|NA|TRBJ1-5|TRBV6-1
TGTGCCAGCAGTGAGCAGATAACAGGGTTTAATCAGCCCCAGCATTTT
CASSEQITGFNQPQHF
>NA|NA|TRBJ2-5|TRBV11-2
TGTGCCAGCAGCCCCCGGTGGGGGGGGGCGGGGGAGACCCAGTACTTC
CASSPRWGGAGETQYF
>NA|TRBD2|TRBJ2-7|TRBV9
TGTGCCAGCAGCGAAGGACTAGCGGGGGGAACCTACGAGCAGTACTTC
CASSEGLAGGTYEQYF
>once|TRBD1|TRBJ2-7|TRBV27
TGTGCCAGCAGTTTTCGCTCAGGGGGCCACACTACCCGCTACGAGCAGTACTTC
CASSFRSGGHTTRYEQYF